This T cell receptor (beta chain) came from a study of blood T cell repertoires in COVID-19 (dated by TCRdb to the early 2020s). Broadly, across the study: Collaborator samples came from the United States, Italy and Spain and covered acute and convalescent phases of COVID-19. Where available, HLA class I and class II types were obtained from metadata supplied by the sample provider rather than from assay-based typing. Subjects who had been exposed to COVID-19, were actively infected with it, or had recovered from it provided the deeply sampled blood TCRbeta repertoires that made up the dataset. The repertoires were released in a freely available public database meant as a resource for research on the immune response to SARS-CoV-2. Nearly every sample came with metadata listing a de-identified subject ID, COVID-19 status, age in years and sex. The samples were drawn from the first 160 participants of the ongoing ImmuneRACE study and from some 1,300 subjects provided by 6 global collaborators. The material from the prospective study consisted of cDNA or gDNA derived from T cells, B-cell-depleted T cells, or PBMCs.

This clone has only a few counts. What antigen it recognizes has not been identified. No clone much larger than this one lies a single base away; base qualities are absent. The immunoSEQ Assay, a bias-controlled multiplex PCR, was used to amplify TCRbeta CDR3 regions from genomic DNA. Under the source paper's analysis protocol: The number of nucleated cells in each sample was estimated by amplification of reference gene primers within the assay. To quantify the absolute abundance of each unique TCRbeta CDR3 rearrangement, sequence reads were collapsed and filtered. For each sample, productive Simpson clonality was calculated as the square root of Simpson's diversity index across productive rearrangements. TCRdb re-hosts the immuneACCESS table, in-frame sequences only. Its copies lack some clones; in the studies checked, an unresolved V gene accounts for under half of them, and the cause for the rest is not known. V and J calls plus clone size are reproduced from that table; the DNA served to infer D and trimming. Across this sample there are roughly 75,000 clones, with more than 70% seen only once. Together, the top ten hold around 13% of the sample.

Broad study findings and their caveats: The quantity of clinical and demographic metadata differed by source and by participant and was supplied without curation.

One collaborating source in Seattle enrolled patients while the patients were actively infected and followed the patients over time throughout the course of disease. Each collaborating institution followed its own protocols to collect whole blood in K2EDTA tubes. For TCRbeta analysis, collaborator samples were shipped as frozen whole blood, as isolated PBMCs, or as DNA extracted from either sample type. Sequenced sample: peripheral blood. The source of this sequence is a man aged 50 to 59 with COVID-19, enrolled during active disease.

CDR3 loop: CASSIRGTSDFGEQYF. The sequenced DNA: TGTGCCAGTAGTATACGGGGGACTAGCGATTTTGGCGAGCAGTACTTC. The chain joins TRBV19 to TRBJ2-7; TRBD2 lines up with 10 middle nucleotides. The germline V gene (reference sequence) yields LNHDA for CDR1 and SQIVND for CDR2. The CDR3 runs 16 residues from the cysteine to the phenylalanine. Just CDR3 DNA is preserved here, 48 bases in frame from base 1. Trimming accounts for 2 bases at V and 6 bases at J, while the number of junction bases matched to no gene is 10.